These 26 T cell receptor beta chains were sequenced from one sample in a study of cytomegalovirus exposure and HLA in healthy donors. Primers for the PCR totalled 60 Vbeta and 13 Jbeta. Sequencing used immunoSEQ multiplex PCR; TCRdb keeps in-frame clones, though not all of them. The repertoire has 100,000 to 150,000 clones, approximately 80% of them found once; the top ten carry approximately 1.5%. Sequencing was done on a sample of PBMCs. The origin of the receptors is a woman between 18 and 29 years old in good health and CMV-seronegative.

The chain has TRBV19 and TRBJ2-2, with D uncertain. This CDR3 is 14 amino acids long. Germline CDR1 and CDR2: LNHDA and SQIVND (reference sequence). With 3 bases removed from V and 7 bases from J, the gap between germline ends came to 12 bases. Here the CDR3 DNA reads TGTGCCAGTAGTATTAGTAAGTCCGTCGGGGAGCTGTTTTTT. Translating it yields CASSISKSVGELFF. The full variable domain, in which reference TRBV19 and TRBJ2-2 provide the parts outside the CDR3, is DGGITQSPKYLFRKEGQNVTLSCEQNLNHDAMYWYRQDPGQGLRLIYYSQIVNDFQKGDIAEGYSVSREKKESFPLTVTSAQKNPTAFYLCASSISKSVGELFFGEGSRLTVL.

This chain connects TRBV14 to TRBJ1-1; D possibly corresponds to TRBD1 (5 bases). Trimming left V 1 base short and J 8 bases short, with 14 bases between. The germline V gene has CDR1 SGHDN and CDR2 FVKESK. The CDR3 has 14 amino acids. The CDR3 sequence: CASSQAQGGLEAFF. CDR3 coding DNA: TGTGCCAGCAGCCAAGCCCAGGGAGGACTGGAAGCTTTCTTT.

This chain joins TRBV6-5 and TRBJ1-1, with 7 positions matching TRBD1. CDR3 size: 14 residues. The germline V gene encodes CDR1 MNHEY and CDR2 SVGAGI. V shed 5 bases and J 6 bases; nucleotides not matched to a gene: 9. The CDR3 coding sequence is TGTGCCAGCAGTCGACAGGTCCAGGGGGCTGAAGCTTTCTTT. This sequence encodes CASSRQVQGAEAFF.

CDR3 DNA sequence: TGTGCCAGCAGCTTGGCGGGCCTACCCCATGGCTACACCTTC. The encoded protein is CASSLAGLPHGYTF. This chain joins TRBV7-9 and TRBJ1-2; D ambiguous. The CDR3 covers 14 residues. Germline V lookup: CDR1 SEHNR, CDR2 FQNEAQ (reference sequence). V was cut by 3 bases and J by 6 bases, with 14 bases left in between.

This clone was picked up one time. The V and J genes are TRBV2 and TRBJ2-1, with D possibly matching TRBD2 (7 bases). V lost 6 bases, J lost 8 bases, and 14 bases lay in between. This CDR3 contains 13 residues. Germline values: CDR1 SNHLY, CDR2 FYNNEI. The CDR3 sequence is CASRGGGHDEQFF. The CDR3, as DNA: TGTGCCAGCAGGGGAGGGGGGCATGATGAGCAGTTCTTC.

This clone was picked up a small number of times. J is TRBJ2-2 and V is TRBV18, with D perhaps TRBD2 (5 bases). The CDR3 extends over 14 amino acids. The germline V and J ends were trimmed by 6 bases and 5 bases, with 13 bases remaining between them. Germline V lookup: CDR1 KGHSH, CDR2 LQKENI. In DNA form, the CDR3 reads TGTGCCAGCTCCGAGGGCGCCAATACCGGGGAGCTGTTTTTT. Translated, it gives CASSEGANTGELFF.

Here the CDR3 reads CASSLTSGTGAGNTIYF. For the CDR3, the DNA is TGTGCCAGCAGCTTAACTAGTGGGACAGGAGCTGGAAACACCATATATTTT. The gene calls are TRBV7-6 and TRBJ1-3; 8 positions agree with TRBD1. The trim removed 2 bases at V and 2 bases at J, leaving 8 bases unmatched. Germline V CDR1 and CDR2: SGHVS, FNYEAQ. This CDR3 has 17 amino acids. Combining the CDR3 with reference TRBV7-6 and TRBJ1-3 gives the whole variable domain GAGVSQSPRYKVTKRGQDVALRCDPISGHVSLYWYRQALGQGPEFLTYFNYEAQQDKSGLPNDRFSAERPEGSISTLTIQRTEQRDSAMYRCASSLTSGTGAGNTIYFGEGSWLTVV.

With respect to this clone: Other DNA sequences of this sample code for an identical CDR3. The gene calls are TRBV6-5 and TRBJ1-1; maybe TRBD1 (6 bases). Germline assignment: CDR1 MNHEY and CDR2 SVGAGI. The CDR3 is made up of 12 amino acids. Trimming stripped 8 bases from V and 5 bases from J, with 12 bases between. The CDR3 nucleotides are TGTGCCAGCTTACAGGGAGGGACTGAAGCTTTCTTT. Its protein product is CASLQGGTEAFF.

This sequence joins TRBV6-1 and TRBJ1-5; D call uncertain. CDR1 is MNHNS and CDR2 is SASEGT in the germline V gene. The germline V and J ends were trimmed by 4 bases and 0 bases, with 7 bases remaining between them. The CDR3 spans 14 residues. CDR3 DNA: TGTGCCAGCAGTGGACACAATAGCAATCAGCCCCAGCATTTT. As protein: CASSGHNSNQPQHF.

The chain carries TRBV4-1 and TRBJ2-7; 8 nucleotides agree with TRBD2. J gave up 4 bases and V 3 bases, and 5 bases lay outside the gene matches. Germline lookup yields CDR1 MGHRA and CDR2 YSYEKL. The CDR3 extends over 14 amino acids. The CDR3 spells CASSQRGDGYEQYF. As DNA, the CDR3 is TGCGCCAGCAGCCAGCGGGGGGACGGGTACGAGCAGTACTTC.

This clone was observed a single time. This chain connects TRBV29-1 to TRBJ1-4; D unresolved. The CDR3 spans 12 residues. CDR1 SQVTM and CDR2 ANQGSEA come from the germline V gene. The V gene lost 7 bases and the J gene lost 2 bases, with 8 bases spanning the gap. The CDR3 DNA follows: TGCAGCGCTATCGGGACTAATGAAAAACTGTTTTTT. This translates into CSAIGTNEKLFF.

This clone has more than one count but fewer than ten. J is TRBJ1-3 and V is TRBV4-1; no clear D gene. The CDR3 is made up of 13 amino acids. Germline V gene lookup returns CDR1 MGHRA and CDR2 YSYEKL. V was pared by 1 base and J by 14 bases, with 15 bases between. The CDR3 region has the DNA TGCGCCAGCAGCCAAGGAATGGAGCTCGCTGTATATTTT. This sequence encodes CASSQGMELAVYF.

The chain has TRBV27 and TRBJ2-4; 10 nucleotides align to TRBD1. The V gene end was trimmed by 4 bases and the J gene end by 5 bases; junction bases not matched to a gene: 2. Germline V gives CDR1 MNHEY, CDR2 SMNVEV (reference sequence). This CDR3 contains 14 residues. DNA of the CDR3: TGTGCCAGCAGTTCCGGGACAGGGGAAAACATTCAGTACTTC. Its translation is CASSSGTGENIQYF.

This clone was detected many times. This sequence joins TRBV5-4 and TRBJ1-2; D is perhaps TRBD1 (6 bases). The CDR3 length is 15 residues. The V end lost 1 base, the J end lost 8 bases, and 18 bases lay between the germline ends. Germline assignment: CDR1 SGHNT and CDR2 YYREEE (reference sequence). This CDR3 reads CASSLKPDSREGYTF. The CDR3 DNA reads TGTGCCAGCAGCTTGAAGCCGGACAGCCGAGAGGGCTACACCTTC.

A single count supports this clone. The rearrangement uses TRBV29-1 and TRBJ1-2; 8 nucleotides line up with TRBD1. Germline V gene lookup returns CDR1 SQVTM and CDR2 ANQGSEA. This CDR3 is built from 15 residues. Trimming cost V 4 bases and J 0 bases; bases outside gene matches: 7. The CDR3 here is CSVVGQAYSNYGYTF. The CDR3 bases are TGCAGCGTTGTGGGACAGGCCTATTCTAACTATGGCTACACCTTC.

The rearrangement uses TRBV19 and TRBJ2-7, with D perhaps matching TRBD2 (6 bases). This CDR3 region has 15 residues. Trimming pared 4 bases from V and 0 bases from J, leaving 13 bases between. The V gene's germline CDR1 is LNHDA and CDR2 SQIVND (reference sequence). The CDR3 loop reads CASSTRGSGSYEQYF. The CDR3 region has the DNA TGTGCCAGTAGTACCCGAGGTAGCGGCTCCTACGAGCAGTACTTC.

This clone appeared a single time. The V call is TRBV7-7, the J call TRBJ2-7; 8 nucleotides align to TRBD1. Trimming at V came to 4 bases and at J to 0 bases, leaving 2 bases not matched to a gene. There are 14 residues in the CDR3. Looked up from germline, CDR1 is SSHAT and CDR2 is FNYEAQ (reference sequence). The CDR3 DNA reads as TGTGCCAGCAGCTACAGGGGGAGCTCCTACGAGCAGTACTTC. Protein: CASSYRGSSYEQYF.

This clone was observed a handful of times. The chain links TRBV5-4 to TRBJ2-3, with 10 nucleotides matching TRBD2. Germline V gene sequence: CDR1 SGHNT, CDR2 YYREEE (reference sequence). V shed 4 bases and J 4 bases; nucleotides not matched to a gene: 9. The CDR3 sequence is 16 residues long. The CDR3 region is CASSQKREGPADTQYF. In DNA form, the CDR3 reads TGTGCCAGCAGCCAGAAGCGGGAGGGCCCCGCAGATACGCAGTATTTT.

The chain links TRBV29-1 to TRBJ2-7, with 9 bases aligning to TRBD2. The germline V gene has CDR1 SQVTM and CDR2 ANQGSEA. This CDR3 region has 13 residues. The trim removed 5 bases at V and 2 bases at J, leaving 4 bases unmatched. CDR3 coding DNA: TGCAGCGTTCCCGGACTAGCGCCCTACGAGCAGTACTTC. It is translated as CSVPGLAPYEQYF.

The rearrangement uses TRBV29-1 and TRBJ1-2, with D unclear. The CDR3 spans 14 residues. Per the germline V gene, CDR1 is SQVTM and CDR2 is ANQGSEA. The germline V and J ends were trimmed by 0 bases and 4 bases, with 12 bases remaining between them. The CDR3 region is CSVEDGEPRYGYTF. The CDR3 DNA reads TGCAGCGTTGAAGATGGGGAGCCCCGCTATGGCTACACCTTC.

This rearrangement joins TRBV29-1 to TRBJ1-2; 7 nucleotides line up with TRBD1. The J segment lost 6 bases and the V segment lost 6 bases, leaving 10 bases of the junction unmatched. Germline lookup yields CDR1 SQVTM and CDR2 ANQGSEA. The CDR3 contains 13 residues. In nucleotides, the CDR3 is TGCAGCGTCGGACAGGTACTCCTTGATGGCTACACCTTC. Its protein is CSVGQVLLDGYTF.

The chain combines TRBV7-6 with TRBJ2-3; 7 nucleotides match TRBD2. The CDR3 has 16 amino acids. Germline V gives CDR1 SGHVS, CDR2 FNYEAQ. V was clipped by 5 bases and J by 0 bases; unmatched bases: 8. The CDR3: CASSRGLAVSTDTQYF. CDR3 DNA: TGTGCCAGCAGCCGCGGGCTAGCGGTTAGCACAGATACGCAGTATTTT.

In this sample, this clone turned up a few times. Here the CDR3 reads CASSPQGVDGYTF. CDR3 sequence (DNA): TGTGCCAGCAGCCCACAGGGGGTTGATGGCTACACCTTC. The chain couples TRBV7-9 to TRBJ1-2, with 8 bases matching TRBD1. Trimming took 5 bases from V and 6 from J; bases not matched to a gene: 5. In germline, CDR1 is SEHNR, CDR2 FQNEAQ (reference sequence). The CDR3 totals 13 residues.

Here the CDR3 DNA reads TGTGCCAGCAGCCCCCCTCACGGGACTAGCGGGTACAATGAGCAGTTCTTC. Amino acid sequence: CASSPPHGTSGYNEQFF. The V call is TRBV7-2, the J call TRBJ2-1; TRBD2 agrees at 12 bases. CDR1 SGHTA and CDR2 FQGNSA come from the germline V gene. This CDR3 region has 17 residues. Trimming at V came to 5 bases and at J to 4 bases, leaving 9 bases not matched to a gene.

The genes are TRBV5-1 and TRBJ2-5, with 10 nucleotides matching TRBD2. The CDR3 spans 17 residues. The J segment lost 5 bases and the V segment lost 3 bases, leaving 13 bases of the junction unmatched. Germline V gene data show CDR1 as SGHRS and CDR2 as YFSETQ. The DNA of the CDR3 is TGCGCCAGCAGCTACACCTCTGGACTAGCGGTCGTGGAGACCCAGTACTTC. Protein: CASSYTSGLAVVETQYF.

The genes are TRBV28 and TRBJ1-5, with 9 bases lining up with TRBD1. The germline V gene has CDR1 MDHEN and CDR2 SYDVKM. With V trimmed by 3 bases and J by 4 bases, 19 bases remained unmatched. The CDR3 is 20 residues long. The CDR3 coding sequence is TGTGCCAGCAGTTTGGGCCGGATTACTTCGACAGGGGGACTAAATCAGCCCCAGCATTTT. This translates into CASSLGRITSTGGLNQPQHF.